This T cell receptor (beta chain) was recorded in a study of cytomegalovirus exposure and HLA in healthy donors. Primers included in the PCR were 60 Vbeta and 13 Jbeta primers. Using immunoSEQ multiplex PCR, the repertoire was profiled, and TCRdb retains in-frame clones only, with some absent. The table includes some 120,000 clones, around 75% detected once. Points from the study as a whole: The authors later linked a missense DCLRE1C variant to TCR beta V- and J-gene trimming. Likely technical artifact: a cluster of highly shared sequence variants.

There are a few counts of this clone. The antigen is not known. Trimming cost V 4 bases and J 6 bases; bases outside gene matches: 4. The CDR3 totals 15 residues. Germline CDR1 is MNHNS and CDR2 is SASEGT. V usage is TRBV6-1 and J usage is TRBJ2-2; TRBD2 agrees at 11 bases. The sequenced sample was PBMCs. This TCR was recovered from a woman between 50 and 59 years old in good health and CMV-seropositive. CDR3 region: CASSAFSGGAGELFF. The CDR3 DNA follows: TGTGCCAGCAGTGCGTTTAGCGGGGGGGCCGGGGAGCTGTTTTTT.